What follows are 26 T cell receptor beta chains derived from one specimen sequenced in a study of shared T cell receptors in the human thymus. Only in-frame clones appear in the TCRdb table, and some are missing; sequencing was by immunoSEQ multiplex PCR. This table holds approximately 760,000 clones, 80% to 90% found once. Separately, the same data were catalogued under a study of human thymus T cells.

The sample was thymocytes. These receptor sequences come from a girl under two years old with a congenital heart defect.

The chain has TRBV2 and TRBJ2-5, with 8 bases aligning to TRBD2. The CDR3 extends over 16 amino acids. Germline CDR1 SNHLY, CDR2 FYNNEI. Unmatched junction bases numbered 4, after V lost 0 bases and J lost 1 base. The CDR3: CASSEAGRGVQETQYF. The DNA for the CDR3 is TGTGCCAGCAGTGAAGCGGGGCGGGGGGTCCAAGAGACCCAGTACTTC.

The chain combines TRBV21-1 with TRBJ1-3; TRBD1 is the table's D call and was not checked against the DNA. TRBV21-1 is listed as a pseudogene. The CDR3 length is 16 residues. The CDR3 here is CASNRDSESSGNTIYF. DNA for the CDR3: TGTGCCAGCAACCGGGACAGCGAATCCTCTGGAAACACCATATATTTT.

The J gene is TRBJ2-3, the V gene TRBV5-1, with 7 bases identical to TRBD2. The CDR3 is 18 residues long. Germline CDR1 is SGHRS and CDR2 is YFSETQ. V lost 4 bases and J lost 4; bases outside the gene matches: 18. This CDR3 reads CASSPWPWGGVCADTQYF. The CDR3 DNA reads TGCGCCAGCAGCCCTTGGCCTTGGGGGGGGGTATGTGCAGATACGCAGTATTTT.

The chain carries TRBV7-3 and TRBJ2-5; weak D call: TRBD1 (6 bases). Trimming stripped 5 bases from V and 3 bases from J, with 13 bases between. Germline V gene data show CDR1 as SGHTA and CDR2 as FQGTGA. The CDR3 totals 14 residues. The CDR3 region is CASSEQGWEETQYF. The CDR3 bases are TGTGCCAGCAGCGAACAGGGCTGGGAAGAGACCCAGTACTTC. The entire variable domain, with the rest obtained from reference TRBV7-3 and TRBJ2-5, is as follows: GAGVSQTPSNKVTEKGKYVELRCDPISGHTALYWYRQSLGQGPEFLIYFQGTGAADDSGLPNDRFFAVRPEGSVSTLKIQRTERGDSAVYLCASSEQGWEETQYFGPGTRLLVL.

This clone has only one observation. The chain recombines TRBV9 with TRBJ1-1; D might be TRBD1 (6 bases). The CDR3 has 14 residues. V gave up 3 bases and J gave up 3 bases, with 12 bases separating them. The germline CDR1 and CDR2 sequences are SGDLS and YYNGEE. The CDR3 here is CASSGRGKDTEAFF. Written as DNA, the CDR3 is TGTGCCAGCAGCGGAAGGGGGAAGGACACTGAAGCTTTCTTT.

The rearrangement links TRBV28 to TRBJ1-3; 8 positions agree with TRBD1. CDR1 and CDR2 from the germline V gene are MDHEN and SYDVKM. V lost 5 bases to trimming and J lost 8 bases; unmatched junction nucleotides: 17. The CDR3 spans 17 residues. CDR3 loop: CASSLTDFGQGRDTIYF. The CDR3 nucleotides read TGTGCCAGCAGTCTTACTGACTTCGGACAGGGAAGAGACACCATATATTTT.

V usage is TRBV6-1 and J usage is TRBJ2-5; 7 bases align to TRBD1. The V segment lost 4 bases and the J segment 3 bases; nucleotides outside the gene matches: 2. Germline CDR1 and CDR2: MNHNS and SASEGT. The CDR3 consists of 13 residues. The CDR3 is CASSVDREETQYF. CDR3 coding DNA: TGTGCCAGCAGTGTCGACAGGGAAGAGACCCAGTACTTC.

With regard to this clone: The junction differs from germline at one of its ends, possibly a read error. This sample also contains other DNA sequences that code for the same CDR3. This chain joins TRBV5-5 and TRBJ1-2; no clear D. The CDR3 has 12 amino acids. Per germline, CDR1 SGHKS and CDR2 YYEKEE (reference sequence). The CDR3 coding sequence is TGTGCCAGCAGTCACGGGTGGTATGGCTACACTTTC. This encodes CASSHGWYGYTF.

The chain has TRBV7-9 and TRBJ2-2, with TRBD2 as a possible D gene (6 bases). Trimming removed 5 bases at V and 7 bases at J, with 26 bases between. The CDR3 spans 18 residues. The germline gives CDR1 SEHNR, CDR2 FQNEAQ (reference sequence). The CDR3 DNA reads TGTGCCAGCAGCGGTCCAGGCAAGCGGGCTGATCCCGGCGGGGAGCTGTTTTTT. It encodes CASSGPGKRADPGGELFF.

The CDR3, as DNA: TGTGCCAGCAACCAGAGGGGGGGGTTTCGGAGCAATCAGCCCCAGCATTTT. Its protein is CASNQRGGFRSNQPQHF. The V and J genes are TRBV2 and TRBJ1-5; the D gene is possibly TRBD1 (6 bases). The CDR3 has 17 residues. Germline V lookup: CDR1 SNHLY, CDR2 FYNNEI. V gave up 7 bases and J gave up 1 base, with 20 bases separating them.

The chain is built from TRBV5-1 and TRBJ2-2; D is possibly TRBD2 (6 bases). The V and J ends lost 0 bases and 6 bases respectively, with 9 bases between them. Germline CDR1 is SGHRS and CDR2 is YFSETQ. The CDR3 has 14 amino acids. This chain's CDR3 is CASSLVCGAGELFF. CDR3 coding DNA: TGCGCCAGCAGCTTGGTATGCGGGGCCGGGGAGCTGTTTTTT.

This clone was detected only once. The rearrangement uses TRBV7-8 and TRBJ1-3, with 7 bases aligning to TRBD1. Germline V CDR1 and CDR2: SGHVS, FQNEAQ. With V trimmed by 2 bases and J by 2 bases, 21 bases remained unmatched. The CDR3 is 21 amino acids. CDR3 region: CASSLRSDRQVDRAPGNTIYF. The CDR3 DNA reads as TGTGCCAGCAGCTTAAGATCGGACAGGCAGGTTGATCGGGCTCCTGGAAACACCATATATTTT.

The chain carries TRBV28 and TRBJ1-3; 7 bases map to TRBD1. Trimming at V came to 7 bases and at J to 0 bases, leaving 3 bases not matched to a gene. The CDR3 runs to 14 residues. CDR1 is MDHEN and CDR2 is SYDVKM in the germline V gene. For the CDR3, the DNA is TGTGCCAGCACAACAGGGGCCTCTGGAAACACCATATATTTT. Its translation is CASTTGASGNTIYF.

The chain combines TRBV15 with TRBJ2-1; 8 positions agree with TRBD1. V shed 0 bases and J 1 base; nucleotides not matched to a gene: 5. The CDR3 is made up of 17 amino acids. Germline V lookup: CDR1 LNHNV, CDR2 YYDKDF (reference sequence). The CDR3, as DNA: TGTGCCACCAGCAGAGATTGGGGACAGGTTTCCTACAATGAGCAGTTCTTC. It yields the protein CATSRDWGQVSYNEQFF.

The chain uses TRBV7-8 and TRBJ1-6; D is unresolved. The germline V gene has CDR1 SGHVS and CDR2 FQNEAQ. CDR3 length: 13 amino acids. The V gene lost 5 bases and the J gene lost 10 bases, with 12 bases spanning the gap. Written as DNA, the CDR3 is TGTGCCAGCAGCATACGGGGAGGATCACCCCTCCACTTT. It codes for CASSIRGGSPLHF.

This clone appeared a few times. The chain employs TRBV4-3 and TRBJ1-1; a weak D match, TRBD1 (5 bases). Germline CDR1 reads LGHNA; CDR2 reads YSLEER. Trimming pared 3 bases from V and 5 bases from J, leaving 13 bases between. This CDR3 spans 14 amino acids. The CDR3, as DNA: TGCGCCAGCAGCCAGGGGGGACGGGAGACTGAAGCTTTCTTT. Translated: CASSQGGRETEAFF.

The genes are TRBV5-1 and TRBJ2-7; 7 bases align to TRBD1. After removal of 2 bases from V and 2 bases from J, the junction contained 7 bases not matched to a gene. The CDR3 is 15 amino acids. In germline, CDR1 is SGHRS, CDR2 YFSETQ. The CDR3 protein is CASSLLGQATYEQYF. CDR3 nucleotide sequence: TGCGCCAGCAGCTTACTTGGACAGGCGACCTACGAGCAGTACTTC.

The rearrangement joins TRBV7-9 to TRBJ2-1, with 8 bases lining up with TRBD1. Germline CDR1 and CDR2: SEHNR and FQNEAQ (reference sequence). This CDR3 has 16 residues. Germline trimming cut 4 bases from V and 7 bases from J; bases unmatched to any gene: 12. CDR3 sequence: CASSSRQGPRRNEQFF. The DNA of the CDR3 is TGTGCCAGCAGCTCACGACAGGGGCCCCGGAGGAATGAGCAGTTCTTC.

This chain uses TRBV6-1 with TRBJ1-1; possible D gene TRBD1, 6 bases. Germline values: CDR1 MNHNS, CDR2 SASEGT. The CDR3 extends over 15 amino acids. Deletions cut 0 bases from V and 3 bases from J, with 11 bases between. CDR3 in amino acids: CASSEAGGAYTEAFF. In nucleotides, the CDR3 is TGTGCCAGCAGTGAAGCCGGGGGGGCGTACACTGAAGCTTTCTTT.

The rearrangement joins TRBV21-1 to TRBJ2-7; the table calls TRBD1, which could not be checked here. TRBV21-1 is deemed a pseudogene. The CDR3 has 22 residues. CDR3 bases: TGTGCCAGCAGCAAAGGGGGGGGGATTTGGACAGGGGCAACTGCAGCCCATTACGAGCAGTACTTC. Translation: CASSKGGGIWTGATAAHYEQYF.

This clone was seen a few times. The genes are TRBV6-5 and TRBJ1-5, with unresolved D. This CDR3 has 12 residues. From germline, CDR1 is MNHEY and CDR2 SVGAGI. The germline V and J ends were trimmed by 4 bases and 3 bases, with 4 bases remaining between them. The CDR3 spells CASSSNNQPQHF. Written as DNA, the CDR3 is TGTGCCAGCAGTTCTAACAATCAGCCCCAGCATTTT.

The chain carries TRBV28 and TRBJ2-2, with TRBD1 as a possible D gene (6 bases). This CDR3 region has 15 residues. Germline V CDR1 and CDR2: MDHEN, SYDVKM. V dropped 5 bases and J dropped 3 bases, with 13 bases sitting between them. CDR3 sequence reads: CASSQDRPDTGELFF. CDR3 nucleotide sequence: TGTGCCAGCAGTCAAGACAGGCCGGACACCGGGGAGCTGTTTTTT.

CDR3 bases: TGTGCCAGCCCGGACAGGGTCGAGGGATTGGGCAATCAGCCCCAGCATTTT. Translation gives CASPDRVEGLGNQPQHF. J is TRBJ1-5 and V is TRBV2; 8 bases are a match to TRBD1. CDR3 length: 17 amino acids. Trimming removed 8 bases from V and 2 bases from J; junction bases left unmatched: 14. CDR1 SNHLY and CDR2 FYNNEI come from the germline V gene.

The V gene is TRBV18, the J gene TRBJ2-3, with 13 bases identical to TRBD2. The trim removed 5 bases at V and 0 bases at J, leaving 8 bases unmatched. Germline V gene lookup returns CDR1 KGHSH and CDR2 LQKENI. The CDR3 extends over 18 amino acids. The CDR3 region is CASSSTSGGISSTDTQYF. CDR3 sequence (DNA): TGTGCCAGCTCATCGACTAGCGGGGGGATATCTAGCACAGATACGCAGTATTTT.

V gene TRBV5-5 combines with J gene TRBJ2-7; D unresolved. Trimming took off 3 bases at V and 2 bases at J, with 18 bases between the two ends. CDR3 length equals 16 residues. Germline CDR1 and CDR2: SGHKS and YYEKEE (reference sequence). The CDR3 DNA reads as TGTGCCAGCAGCTCACACCCCACTACCCGGGCCTACGAGCAGTACTTC. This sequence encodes CASSSHPTTRAYEQYF.

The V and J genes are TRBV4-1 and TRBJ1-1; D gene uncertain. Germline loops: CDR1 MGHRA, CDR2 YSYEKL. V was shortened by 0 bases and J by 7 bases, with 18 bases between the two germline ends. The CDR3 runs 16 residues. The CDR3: CASSQDLLSGRGEAFF. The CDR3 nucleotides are TGCGCCAGCAGCCAAGATCTCCTTTCGGGCCGGGGTGAAGCTTTCTTT.